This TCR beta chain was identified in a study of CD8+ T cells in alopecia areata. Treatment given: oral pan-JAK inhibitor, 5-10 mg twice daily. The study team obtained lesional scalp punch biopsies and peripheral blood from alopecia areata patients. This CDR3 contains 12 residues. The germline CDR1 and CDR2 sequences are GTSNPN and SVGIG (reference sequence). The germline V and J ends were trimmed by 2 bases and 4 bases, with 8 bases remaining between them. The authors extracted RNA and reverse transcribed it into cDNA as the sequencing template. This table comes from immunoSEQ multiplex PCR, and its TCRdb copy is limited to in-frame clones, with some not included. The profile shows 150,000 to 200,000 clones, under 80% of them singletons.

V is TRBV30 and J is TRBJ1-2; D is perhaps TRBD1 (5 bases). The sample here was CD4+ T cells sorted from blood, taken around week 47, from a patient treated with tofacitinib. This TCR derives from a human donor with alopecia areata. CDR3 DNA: TGTGCCTGGAGTTTAACAGGCTATGGCTACACCTTC. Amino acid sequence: CAWSLTGYGYTF.